The 13 T cell receptor beta chains listed next were all sequenced from one sample in a study of T cells after yellow fever vaccination. TCRdb recomputed calls from the 5' RACE reads with MiXCR, one row per CDR3 protein. Among 300,000 to 350,000 distinct CDR3 sequences, around 10% were seen once, and the ten largest hold roughly 3%. The source was CD4+ T cells sorted from PBMCs, collected 45 days after the yellow fever booster vaccination. These receptors were obtained from a man between 18 and 29 years old who received the YFV17D yellow fever vaccine.

The V call is TRBV7-9, the J call TRBJ1-6; 8 nucleotides line up with TRBD1. The V and J ends lost 5 bases and 7 bases, in that order; junction bases with no gene match: 7. The CDR3 runs 15 residues. In germline, CDR1 is SEHNR, CDR2 FQNEAQ (reference sequence). As DNA, the CDR3 is TGTGCCAGCAGCCCCCGACAGGGGATGAATTCACCCCTCCACTTT. Translated, it gives CASSPRQGMNSPLHF.

In its sample, this clonotype was seen a few times. The V and J genes are TRBV7-2 and TRBJ2-1; 8 bases line up with TRBD1. Germline CDR1 is SGHTA and CDR2 is FQGNSA. The ends lost 5 bases at V and 1 base at J; junction bases unmatched: 4. The CDR3 runs 15 residues. The CDR3 protein is CASSTDRVSYNEQFF. The CDR3 nucleotides are TGTGCCAGCAGCACGGACAGGGTGTCCTACAATGAGCAGTTCTTC.

The chain links TRBV6-5 to TRBJ1-5; the match to TRBD1 covers 9 bases. Germline CDR1 MNHEY, CDR2 SVGAGI. The CDR3 contains 16 residues. The V and J ends lost 6 bases and 3 bases, in that order; junction bases with no gene match: 9. CDR3 in DNA: TGTGCCAGCAGAACGCGGACAGGGGCAAACAATCAGCCCCAGCATTTT. Protein product: CASRTRTGANNQPQHF.

This clonotype showed up just a few times. The V and J genes are TRBV3-1 and TRBJ1-1; possibly TRBD1 for D (5 bases). CDR1 LGHDT and CDR2 YNNKEL come from the germline V gene (reference sequence). The CDR3 sequence is 14 residues long. V was cut by 0 bases and J by 5 bases, with 10 bases left in between. CDR3 protein: CASSQEIGGTEAFF. The DNA for the CDR3 is TGTGCCAGCAGCCAAGAGATCGGGGGGACTGAAGCTTTCTTT. Looking up the rest from reference TRBV3-1 and TRBJ1-1 gives the full variable domain: DTAVSQTPKYLVTQMGNDKSIKCEQNLGHDTMYWYKQDSKKFLKIMFSYNNKELIINETVPNRFSPKSPDKAHLNLHINSLELGDSAVYFCASSQEIGGTEAFFGQGTRLTVV.

This clonotype was counted a few times. The chain has TRBV5-1 and TRBJ1-3; no clear D. The germline V and J ends were trimmed by 2 bases and 3 bases, with 9 bases remaining between them. CDR1 is SGHRS, CDR2 YFSETQ, per germline. CDR3 length: 14 amino acids. As DNA, the CDR3 is TGCGCCAGCAGCTTCTCGGGGATTGGAAACACCATATATTTT. Translation gives CASSFSGIGNTIYF.

In this sample, this clonotype turned up many times. The chain recombines TRBV2 with TRBJ1-4, with 7 bases that match TRBD1. CDR3 length: 13 residues. J was trimmed by 6 bases and V by 7 bases; bases with no gene match: 5. From germline, CDR1 is SNHLY and CDR2 FYNNEI. This chain's CDR3 is CASKLDRDEKLFF. The CDR3 DNA follows: TGTGCCAGCAAGCTCGACAGGGATGAAAAACTGTTTTTT.

The rearrangement uses TRBV10-1 and TRBJ1-5; TRBD1 matches at 7 bases. The CDR3 is 16 amino acids. Germline V gene lookup returns CDR1 WNHNN and CDR2 SYGVQD (reference sequence). V shed 11 bases and J 1 base; nucleotides not matched to a gene: 14. The CDR3 DNA is TGCGCCGCAGAGGAACGCGGGACAGAAAGCAATCAGCCCCAGCATTTT. The encoded protein is CAAEERGTESNQPQHF.

Ten or more counts support this clonotype. The chain couples TRBV9 to TRBJ1-4; D is ambiguous. The V gene's germline CDR1 is SGDLS and CDR2 YYNGEE. The V gene lost 2 bases and the J gene lost 6 bases, with 17 bases spanning the gap. The CDR3 covers 16 residues. CDR3 loop: CASSVQGWGRDEKLFF. DNA of the CDR3: TGTGCCAGCAGCGTTCAAGGGTGGGGTAGGGATGAAAAACTGTTTTTT.

CDR3 residues: CASSSPQESAGNTIYF. The DNA for the CDR3 is TGTGCCAGCAGCTCTCCCCAGGAGTCGGCTGGAAACACCATATATTTT. The V and J genes are TRBV7-9 and TRBJ1-3, with D unresolved. Germline V gene data show CDR1 as SEHNR and CDR2 as FQNEAQ (reference sequence). V was trimmed by 4 bases and J by 2 bases, leaving 15 bases between them. The CDR3 runs 16 residues.

This clonotype has ten or more counts. The chain couples TRBV6-5 to TRBJ2-7; D remains ambiguous. Deletions cut 4 bases from V and 5 bases from J, with 18 bases between. This CDR3 spans 15 amino acids. The germline gives CDR1 MNHEY, CDR2 SVGAGI. CDR3 coding DNA: TGTGCCAGCAGTTTCGGCAGACGCGGACCTAACGAGCAGTACTTC. It yields the protein CASSFGRRGPNEQYF.

This clonotype was seen at least ten times. This chain uses TRBV12-3 or TRBV12-4 with TRBJ2-5; D remains ambiguous. V was pared by 5 bases and J by 0 bases, with 1 base between. This CDR3 is 11 amino acids long. CDR3 coding DNA: TGTGCCAGCAGTCACCAAGAGACCCAGTACTTC. Residues: CASSHQETQYF.

This clonotype was observed a few times. The chain employs TRBV3-1 and TRBJ1-1; perhaps TRBD1 as D (6 bases). The germline V and J ends were trimmed by 4 bases and 3 bases, with 12 bases remaining between them. The CDR3 contains 14 residues. Germline CDR1 LGHDT, CDR2 YNNKEL (reference sequence). The CDR3 nucleotides are TGTGCCAGCAGCCCACATGGGGGCTACACTGAAGCTTTCTTT. It yields the protein CASSPHGGYTEAFF.

The rearrangement uses TRBV6-5 and TRBJ2-7; D ambiguous. Germline V CDR1 and CDR2: MNHEY, SVGAGI. The CDR3 has 11 residues. The V end lost 1 base, the J end lost 6 bases, and 4 bases lay between the germline ends. CDR3 bases: TGTGCCAGCAGTTACTGGGGCGAGCAGTACTTC. Its translation: CASSYWGEQYF.